These 7 T cell receptor beta chains originate from one sample sequenced in a study of T cell responses to AZD1222 COVID-19 vaccine. Here immunoSEQ multiplex PCR was the method, and the copy in TCRdb shows in-frame clones only, minus some. This table holds roughly 160,000 clones, around 89% found once. The sample here was peripheral blood, taken on day 0 of AZD1222 vaccination. The receptors derive from an adult in good health.

J is TRBJ2-7 and V is TRBV18; no definite D call. Germline values: CDR1 KGHSH, CDR2 LQKENI. The CDR3 contains 16 residues. V was clipped by 5 bases and J by 3 bases, with 20 bases between them. Here the CDR3 reads CASSLYRVGAFYEQYF. The CDR3 bases are TGTGCCAGCTCATTGTATCGCGTTGGCGCCTTCTACGAGCAGTACTTC.

This chain joins TRBV3-1 (or the pseudogene TRBV3-2) and TRBJ1-5; D unclear. Per germline, CDR1 LGHDT and CDR2 YNNKEL (reference sequence). The germline V and J ends were trimmed by 3 bases and 0 bases, with 6 bases remaining between them. The length of the CDR3 is 14 residues. CDR3 bases: TGTGCCAGCAGCCACTCTGATAGCAATCAGCCCCAGCATTTT. It encodes CASSHSDSNQPQHF.

J is TRBJ2-1 and V is TRBV5-4; 11 bases map to TRBD2. The CDR3 extends over 15 amino acids. Trimming at V came to 2 bases and at J to 3 bases, leaving 1 base not matched to a gene. Germline CDR1 SGHNT, CDR2 YYREEE (reference sequence). This CDR3 reads CASSFSGGVYNEQFF. CDR3 nucleotides: TGTGCCAGCAGCTTTAGCGGGGGGGTCTACAATGAGCAGTTCTTC.

The J gene is TRBJ2-1, the V gene TRBV19, with D unresolved. The CDR3 extends over 13 amino acids. V gave up 5 bases and J gave up 3 bases, with 8 bases separating them. The germline gives CDR1 LNHDA, CDR2 SQIVND (reference sequence). CDR3 nucleotides: TGTGCCAGTAGTTTTCAAAGCTACAATGAGCAGTTCTTC. This encodes CASSFQSYNEQFF. The variable domain in full, completed from reference TRBV19 and TRBJ2-1, reads DGGITQSPKYLFRKEGQNVTLSCEQNLNHDAMYWYRQDPGQGLRLIYYSQIVNDFQKGDIAEGYSVSREKKESFPLTVTSAQKNPTAFYLCASSFQSYNEQFFGPGTRLTVL.

The gene calls are TRBV6-2 or TRBV6-3 and TRBJ1-6; 8 bases align to TRBD1. After removal of 5 bases from V and 11 bases from J, the junction contained 11 bases not matched to a gene. The germline V gene has CDR1 MNHEY and CDR2 SVGEGT. This CDR3 is 15 amino acids long. In nucleotides, the CDR3 is TGTGCCAGCAGTCAAATGGACAGGGACGGTCCACCCCTCCACTTT. Protein product: CASSQMDRDGPPLHF.

V usage is TRBV7-3 and J usage is TRBJ2-1; either TRBD1 or TRBD2 may fit D (5 bases each). V lost 3 bases to trimming and J lost 9 bases, with 9 bases between them. CDR1 is SGHTA, CDR2 FQGTGA, per germline. This CDR3 spans 12 amino acids. The CDR3 sequence is CASSFRGGEQFF. As DNA, the CDR3 is TGTGCCAGCAGCTTCCGGGGCGGTGAGCAGTTCTTC. Full variable domain (outside the CDR3, taken from reference TRBV7-3 and TRBJ2-1): GAGVSQTPSNKVTEKGKYVELRCDPISGHTALYWYRQSLGQGPEFLIYFQGTGAADDSGLPNDRFFAVRPEGSVSTLKIQRTERGDSAVYLCASSFRGGEQFFGPGTRLTVL.

V gene TRBV5-1 combines with J gene TRBJ1-1; D is uncertain. Germline assignment: CDR1 SGHRS and CDR2 YFSETQ. V shed 4 bases and J shed 1 base, with 14 bases lying between them. This CDR3 has 15 residues. The CDR3 reads CASSPVTSGNTEAFF. CDR3 sequence (DNA): TGCGCCAGCAGCCCCGTAACCAGTGGGAACACTGAAGCTTTCTTT.